This T cell receptor beta chain was captured by sequencing in a study of blood T cell repertoires in COVID-19. About the study: Sources were T cells, B-cell-depleted T cells, or PBMCs; the material itself was cDNA or gDNA.

Using immunoSEQ multiplex PCR, the repertoire was profiled, and TCRdb retains in-frame clones only, with some absent. The table has hundreds of thousands of clones, more than 75% seen once; the top ten hold roughly 1.3%. CDR1 and CDR2 from the germline V gene are MNHNS and SASEGT. The CDR3 covers 15 residues. V lost 3 bases to trimming and J lost 6 bases, with 12 bases between them. The clonotype originates from a man in his 70s with acute or convalescent COVID-19. Sequences were obtained from peripheral blood. The chain combines TRBV6-1 with TRBJ1-6, with D maybe TRBD1 (5 bases). The CDR3 DNA reads TGTGCCAGCAGTGAGGTCGGGACTGCTAATTCACCCCTCCACTTT. It codes for CASSEVGTANSPLHF.